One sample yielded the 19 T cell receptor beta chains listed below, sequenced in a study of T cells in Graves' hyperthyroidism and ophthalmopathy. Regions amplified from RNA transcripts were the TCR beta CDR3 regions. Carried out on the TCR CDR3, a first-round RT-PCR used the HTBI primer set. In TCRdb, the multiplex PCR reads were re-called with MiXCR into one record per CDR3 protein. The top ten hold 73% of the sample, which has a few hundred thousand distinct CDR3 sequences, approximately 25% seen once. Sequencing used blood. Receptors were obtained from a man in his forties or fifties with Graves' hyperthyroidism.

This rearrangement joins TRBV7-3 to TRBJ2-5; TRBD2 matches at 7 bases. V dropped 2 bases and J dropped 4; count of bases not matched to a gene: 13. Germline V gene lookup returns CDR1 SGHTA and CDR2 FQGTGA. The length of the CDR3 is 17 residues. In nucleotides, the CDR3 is TGTGCCAGCAGCTTACGCGACGGGGCGGGAGAGGCAGAGACCCAGTACTTC. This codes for CASSLRDGAGEAETQYF.

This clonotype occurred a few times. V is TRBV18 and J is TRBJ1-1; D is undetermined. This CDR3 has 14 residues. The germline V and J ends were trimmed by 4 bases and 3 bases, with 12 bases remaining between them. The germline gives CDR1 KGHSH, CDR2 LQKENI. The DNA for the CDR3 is TGTGCCAGCTCACTGGGTTTCACGGACACTGAAGCTTTCTTT. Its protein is CASSLGFTDTEAFF.

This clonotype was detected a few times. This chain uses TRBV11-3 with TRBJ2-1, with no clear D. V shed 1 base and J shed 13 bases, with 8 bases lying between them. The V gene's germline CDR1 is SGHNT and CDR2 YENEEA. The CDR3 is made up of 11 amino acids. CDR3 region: CASSLASGQFF. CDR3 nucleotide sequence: TGTGCCAGCAGCTTAGCTTCAGGTCAGTTCTTC.

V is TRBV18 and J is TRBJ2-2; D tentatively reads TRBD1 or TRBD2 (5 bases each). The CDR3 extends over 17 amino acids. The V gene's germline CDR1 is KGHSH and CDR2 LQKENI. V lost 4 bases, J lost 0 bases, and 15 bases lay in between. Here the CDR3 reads CASSLRRDAPNTGELFF. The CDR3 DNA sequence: TGTGCCAGCTCACTCAGACGGGACGCCCCGAACACCGGGGAGCTGTTTTTT.

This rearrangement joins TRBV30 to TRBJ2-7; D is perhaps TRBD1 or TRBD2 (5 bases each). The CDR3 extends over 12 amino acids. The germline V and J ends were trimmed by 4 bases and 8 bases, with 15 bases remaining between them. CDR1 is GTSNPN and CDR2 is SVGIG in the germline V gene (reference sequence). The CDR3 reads CAWKYEGSKQYF. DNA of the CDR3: TGTGCCTGGAAGTACGAGGGGTCCAAGCAGTACTTC. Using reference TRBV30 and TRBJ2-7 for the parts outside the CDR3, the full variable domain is SQTIHQWPATLVQPVGSPLSLECTVEGTSNPNLYWYRQAAGRGLQLLFYSVGIGQISSEVPQNLSASRPQDRQFILSSKKLLLSDSGFYLCAWKYEGSKQYFGPGTRLTVT.

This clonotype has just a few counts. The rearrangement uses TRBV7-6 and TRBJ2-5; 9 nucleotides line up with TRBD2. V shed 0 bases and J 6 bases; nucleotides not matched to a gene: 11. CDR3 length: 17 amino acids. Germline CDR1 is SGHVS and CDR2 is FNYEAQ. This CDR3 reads CASSLAAFLAGLQTQYF. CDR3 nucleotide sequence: TGTGCCAGCAGCTTAGCGGCCTTTCTAGCGGGGTTACAGACCCAGTACTTC.

The CDR3 nucleotides read TGTGCCAGCACCGCAACAGGGAATAGCAATCAGCCCCAGCATTTT. Translating it yields CASTATGNSNQPQHF. The V gene is TRBV6-1, the J gene TRBJ1-5; perhaps TRBD1 as D (6 bases). This CDR3 contains 15 residues. Looked up from germline, CDR1 is MNHNS and CDR2 is SASEGT. Trimming removed 7 bases at V and 0 bases at J, with 13 bases between.

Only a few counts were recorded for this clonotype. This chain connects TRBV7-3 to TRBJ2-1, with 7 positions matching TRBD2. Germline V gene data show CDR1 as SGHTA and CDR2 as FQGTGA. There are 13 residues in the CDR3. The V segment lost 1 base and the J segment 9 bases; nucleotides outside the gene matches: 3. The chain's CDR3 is CASSLRGEGEQFF. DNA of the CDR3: TGTGCCAGCAGCTTAAGGGGGGAGGGTGAGCAGTTCTTC.

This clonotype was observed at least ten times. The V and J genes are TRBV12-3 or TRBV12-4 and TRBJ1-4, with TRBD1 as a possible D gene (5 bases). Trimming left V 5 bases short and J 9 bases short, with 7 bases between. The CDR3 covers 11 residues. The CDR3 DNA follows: TGTGCCAGCAGTGAGGGGAAAAAACTGTTTTTT. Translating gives CASSEGKKLFF.

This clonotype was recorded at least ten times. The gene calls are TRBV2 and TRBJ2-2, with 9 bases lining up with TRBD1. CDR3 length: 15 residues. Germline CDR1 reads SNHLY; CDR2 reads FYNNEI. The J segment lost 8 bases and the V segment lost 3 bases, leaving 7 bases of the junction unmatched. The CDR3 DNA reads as TGTGCCAGCAGTGAGGACAGGGGTACGGCAGGGGAGCTGTTTTTT. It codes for CASSEDRGTAGELFF.

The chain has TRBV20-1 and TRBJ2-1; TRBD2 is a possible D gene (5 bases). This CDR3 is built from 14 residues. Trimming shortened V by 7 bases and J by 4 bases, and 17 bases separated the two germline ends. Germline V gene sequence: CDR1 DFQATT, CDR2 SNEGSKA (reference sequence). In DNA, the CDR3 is TGCAGTGACTCCCATGTAGGCGGGTACAATGAGCAGTTCTTC. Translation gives CSDSHVGGYNEQFF.

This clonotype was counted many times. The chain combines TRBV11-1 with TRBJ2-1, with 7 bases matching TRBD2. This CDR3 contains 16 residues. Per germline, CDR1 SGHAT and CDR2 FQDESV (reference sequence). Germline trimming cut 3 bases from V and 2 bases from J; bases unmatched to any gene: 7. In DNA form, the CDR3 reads TGTGCCAGCAGCTTTAAGGCTAGCGGAACCTACAATGAGCAGTTCTTC. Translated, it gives CASSFKASGTYNEQFF.

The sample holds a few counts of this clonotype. CDR3: CASNPNGRRMDTQYF. The CDR3 nucleotides read TGTGCCAGCAACCCCAATGGGCGCCGTATGGATACGCAGTATTTT. The V call is TRBV6-1, the J call TRBJ2-3; D uncertain. This CDR3 comprises 15 residues. Germline CDR1 is MNHNS and CDR2 is SASEGT. Trimming took 7 bases from V and 6 from J, leaving 20 bases between them.

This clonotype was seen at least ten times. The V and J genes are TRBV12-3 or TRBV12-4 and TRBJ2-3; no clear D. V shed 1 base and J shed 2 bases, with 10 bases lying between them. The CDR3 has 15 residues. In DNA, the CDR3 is TGTGCCAGCAGTTTAGGCAGTCCCGTCACAGATACGCAGTATTTT. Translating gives CASSLGSPVTDTQYF.

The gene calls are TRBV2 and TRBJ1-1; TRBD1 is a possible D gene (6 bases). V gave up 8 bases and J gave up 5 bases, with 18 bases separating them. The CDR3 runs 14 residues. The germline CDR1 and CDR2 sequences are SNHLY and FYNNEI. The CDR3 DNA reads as TGTGCCAGCTGCCGGGACATCGAGTGGACTGAAGCTTTCTTT. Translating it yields CASCRDIEWTEAFF.

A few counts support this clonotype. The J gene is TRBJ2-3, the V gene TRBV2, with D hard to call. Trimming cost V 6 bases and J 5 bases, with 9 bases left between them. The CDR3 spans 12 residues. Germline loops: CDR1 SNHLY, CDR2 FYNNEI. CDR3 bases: TGTGCCAGCAGGGCGGACGTAGATACGCAGTATTTT. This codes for CASRADVDTQYF. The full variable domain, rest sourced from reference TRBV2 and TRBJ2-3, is EPEVTQTPSHQVTQMGQEVILRCVPISNHLYFYWYRQILGQKVEFLVSFYNNEISEKSEIFDDQFSVERPDGSNFTLKIRSTKLEDSAMYFCASRADVDTQYFGPGTRLTVL.

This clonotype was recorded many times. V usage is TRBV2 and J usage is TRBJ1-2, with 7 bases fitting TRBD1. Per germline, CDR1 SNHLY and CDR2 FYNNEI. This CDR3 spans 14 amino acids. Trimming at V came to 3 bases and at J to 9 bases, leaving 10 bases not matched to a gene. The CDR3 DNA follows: TGTGCCAGCAGTGACCGGGACAGCGATCGTCGCTACACCTTC. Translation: CASSDRDSDRRYTF.

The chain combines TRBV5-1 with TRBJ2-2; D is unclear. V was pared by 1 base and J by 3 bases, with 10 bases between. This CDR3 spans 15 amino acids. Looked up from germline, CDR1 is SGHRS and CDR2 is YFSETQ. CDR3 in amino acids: CASSLYVADTGELFF. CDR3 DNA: TGCGCCAGCAGCTTGTATGTGGCGGACACCGGGGAGCTGTTTTTT.

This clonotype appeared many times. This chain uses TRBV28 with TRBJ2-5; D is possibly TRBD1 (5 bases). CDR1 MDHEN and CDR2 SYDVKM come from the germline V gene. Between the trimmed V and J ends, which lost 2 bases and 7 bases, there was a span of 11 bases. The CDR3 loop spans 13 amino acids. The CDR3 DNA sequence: TGTGCCAGCAGTTTACAGGGAACGGGGACCCAGTACTTC. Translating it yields CASSLQGTGTQYF.